This TCR beta chain was identified during a study of cytomegalovirus exposure and HLA in healthy donors. The PCR had 60 Vbeta and 13 Jbeta primers. Here immunoSEQ multiplex PCR was the method, and the copy in TCRdb shows in-frame clones only, minus some. There are roughly 73,000 clones in the sample, with 7.5% held by the top ten. The CDR3 is 12 amino acids. CDR1 KGHSH and CDR2 LQKENI come from the germline V gene. V was cut by 6 bases and J by 7 bases, with 13 bases left in between. Sequencing input: PBMCs. This rearrangement joins TRBV18 to TRBJ2-7; D remains ambiguous. The receptor was isolated from a female donor in good health and CMV-seropositive. The CDR3 sequence: CASSRVEWEQYF. The CDR3 DNA reads TGTGCCAGCTCCCGGGTTGAATGGGAGCAGTACTTC.